The 27 T cell receptor beta chains below all came from one sample that was sequenced in a study of blood T cells in healthy people across ages. A second PCR of 7 to 11 cycles used a sample-barcoded 5' primer and a J-beta primer mix. TCRdb redid the calling of the 5' RACE reads with MiXCR, one entry per CDR3 protein. The table records 910,000 or so distinct CDR3 sequences, about 51% of them present only once. Sequencing used blood. The receptors derive from a woman aged 55-75 years in good health.

This clonotype was seen a few times. The V gene is TRBV7-6, the J gene TRBJ2-7; TRBD2 is a possible D gene (6 bases). Germline V CDR1 and CDR2: SGHVS, FNYEAQ. The CDR3 loop spans 18 amino acids. V was pared by 2 bases and J by 0 bases, with 20 bases between. In DNA form, the CDR3 reads TGTGCCAGCAGCTTATATTCACCAAGGGACTTAAGCTCCTACGAGCAGTACTTC. This encodes CASSLYSPRDLSSYEQYF. Full variable domain (remainder filled in from reference TRBV7-6 and TRBJ2-7): GAGVSQSPRYKVTKRGQDVALRCDPISGHVSLYWYRQALGQGPEFLTYFNYEAQQDKSGLPNDRFSAERPEGSISTLTIQRTEQRDSAMYRCASSLYSPRDLSSYEQYFGPGTRLTVT.

This clonotype was found a few times. The chain has TRBV27 and TRBJ2-7, with 9 bases lining up with TRBD2. V was clipped by 7 bases and J by 2 bases; unmatched bases: 6. This CDR3 is 14 amino acids long. Germline assignment: CDR1 MNHEY and CDR2 SMNVEV (reference sequence). CDR3 sequence reads: CASKGLAGAYEQYF. DNA of the CDR3: TGTGCCAGCAAAGGTTTAGCGGGGGCCTACGAGCAGTACTTC.

The chain employs TRBV28 and TRBJ1-4, with 9 bases identical to TRBD1. This CDR3 has 14 amino acids. The V and J ends lost 9 bases and 7 bases, in that order; junction bases with no gene match: 9. Germline-derived CDR1 and CDR2 are MDHEN and SYDVKM. CDR3 region: CASSQDRGIEKLFF. DNA of the CDR3: TGTGCCAGTAGCCAGGACAGGGGCATTGAAAAACTGTTTTTT.

This chain connects TRBV7-9 to TRBJ1-5, with D perhaps matching TRBD1 (6 bases). Looked up from germline, CDR1 is SEHNR and CDR2 is FQNEAQ (reference sequence). There are 15 residues in the CDR3. The V gene lost 0 bases and the J gene lost 2 bases, with 8 bases spanning the gap. The CDR3 nucleotides are TGTGCCAGCAGCTTAGCGGCAGGGGGCAATCAGCCCCAGCATTTT. Protein product: CASSLAAGGNQPQHF. The full variable domain, in which reference TRBV7-9 and TRBJ1-5 provide the parts outside the CDR3, is DTGVSQNPRHKITKRGQNVTFRCDPISEHNRLYWYRQTLGQGPEFLTYFQNEAQLEKSRLLSDRFSAERPKGSFSTLEIQRTEQGDSAMYLCASSLAAGGNQPQHFGDGTRLSIL.

V and J are TRBV7-9 and TRBJ2-1; D is ambiguous. Trimming shortened V by 6 bases and J by 6 bases, and 9 bases separated the two germline ends. Germline V CDR1 and CDR2: SEHNR, FQNEAQ (reference sequence). The CDR3 loop spans 12 amino acids. The CDR3 DNA is TGTGCCAGCAGTTTTGCAGCCAATGAGCAGTTCTTC. Its translation is CASSFAANEQFF.

The J gene is TRBJ2-6, the V gene TRBV6-2 or TRBV6-3; D not resolved. The germline V gene encodes CDR1 MNHEY and CDR2 SVGEGT. This CDR3 is built from 16 residues. Trimming took off 5 bases at V and 0 bases at J, with 11 bases between the two ends. The CDR3 bases are TGTGCCAGCAGTCCCCTGGGCAGCTCTGGGGCCAACGTCCTGACTTTC. Protein sequence: CASSPLGSSGANVLTF.

The genes are TRBV16 and TRBJ2-4, with 7 positions matching TRBD2. The CDR3 extends over 17 amino acids. Per the germline V gene, CDR1 is KGHSY and CDR2 is FQNENV. V lost 0 bases to trimming and J lost 8 bases; unmatched junction nucleotides: 13. CDR3 DNA sequence: TGTGCCAGCAGCCAATCTGGTGGGAGGGCCGGATTGGACATTCAGTACTTC. Amino acids: CASSQSGGRAGLDIQYF.

This clonotype was recorded a few times. This rearrangement joins TRBV3-1 to TRBJ1-2; D is perhaps TRBD1 (5 bases). V gave up 4 bases and J gave up 0 bases, with 15 bases separating them. CDR3 size: 16 residues. The germline CDR1 and CDR2 sequences are LGHDT and YNNKEL (reference sequence). CDR3 residues: CASSRPGGGANYGYTF. The CDR3 coding sequence is TGTGCCAGCAGCCGGCCGGGCGGGGGGGCTAACTATGGCTACACCTTC. Full variable domain (missing parts from reference TRBV3-1 and TRBJ1-2): DTAVSQTPKYLVTQMGNDKSIKCEQNLGHDTMYWYKQDSKKFLKIMFSYNNKELIINETVPNRFSPKSPDKAHLNLHINSLELGDSAVYFCASSRPGGGANYGYTFGSGTRLTVV.

This clonotype appeared a few times. The chain is built from TRBV12-3 or TRBV12-4 and TRBJ2-5; perhaps TRBD2 as D (5 bases). CDR3 length: 14 residues. The ends were cut back, 5 bases at V and 1 base at J, with 11 bases in the middle. The CDR3, as DNA: TGTGCCAGCAGTATATCGGACTTCCAAGAGACCCAGTACTTC. This gives the protein CASSISDFQETQYF.

The chain combines TRBV29-1 with TRBJ2-3; D is possibly TRBD1 or TRBD2 (7 bases each). Trimming stripped 7 bases from V and 6 bases from J, with 17 bases between. CDR3 length: 13 residues. Per germline, CDR1 SQVTM and CDR2 ANQGSEA. CDR3 DNA sequence: TGCAGCGCCGCAGGGGGGGGGAGGGATACGCAGTATTTT. Translating gives CSAAGGGRDTQYF.

This clonotype turned up a few times. The rearrangement links TRBV9 to TRBJ2-1; TRBD2 aligns across 11 bases. Germline loops: CDR1 SGDLS, CDR2 YYNGEE. This CDR3 spans 15 amino acids. The V gene end was trimmed by 3 bases and the J gene end by 7 bases; junction bases not matched to a gene: 6. CDR3 sequence reads: CASSATSGSLNEQFF. The CDR3 DNA sequence: TGTGCCAGCAGCGCTACTAGCGGGAGCCTGAATGAGCAGTTCTTC.

The rearrangement links TRBV10-2 to TRBJ2-7; TRBD1 matches 9 bases. Germline V CDR1 and CDR2: WSHSY, SAAADI. CDR3 length equals 18 residues. J lost 3 bases, V lost 4 bases, and 16 bases had no gene match. The DNA for the CDR3 is TGCGCCAGCAGTGGCTCCTGGGGACGTGGACAGGGGATCTACGAGCAGTACTTC. Translation: CASSGSWGRGQGIYEQYF.

The V gene is TRBV20-1, the J gene TRBJ2-7, with unresolved D. Germline values: CDR1 DFQATT, CDR2 SNEGSKA (reference sequence). V was trimmed by 1 base and J by 2 bases, leaving 12 bases between them. The CDR3 contains 14 residues. Written as DNA, the CDR3 is TGCAGTGCTAGAGTACTTCGGCCTCCCTACGAGCAGTACTTC. As protein: CSARVLRPPYEQYF.

The genes are TRBV28 and TRBJ2-7; D ambiguous. The ends were cut back, 7 bases at V and 0 bases at J, with 10 bases in the middle. The germline CDR1 and CDR2 sequences are MDHEN and SYDVKM. CDR3 length: 13 residues. In DNA, the CDR3 is TGTGCCAGCAATTTCGTAAGCTCCTACGAGCAGTACTTC. Translating it yields CASNFVSSYEQYF.

This rearrangement joins TRBV30 to TRBJ1-2, with D unclear. This CDR3 has 12 residues. V was shortened by 1 base and J by 8 bases, with 11 bases between the two germline ends. Looked up from germline, CDR1 is GTSNPN and CDR2 is SVGIG (reference sequence). DNA for the CDR3: TGTGCCTGGAGTGCGGGTGCGGGAGGCTACACCTTC. Translation: CAWSAGAGGYTF.

This clonotype was seen more than once but under ten times. V usage is TRBV4-1 and J usage is TRBJ2-7, with D perhaps being TRBD1 or TRBD2 (5 bases each). The CDR3 has 15 residues. Germline V lookup: CDR1 MGHRA, CDR2 YSYEKL. V was pared by 4 bases and J by 3 bases, with 16 bases between. CDR3 amino acids: CASSPRSPGSYEQYF. The CDR3 DNA sequence: TGCGCCAGCAGCCCGAGATCTCCAGGGAGCTACGAGCAGTACTTC.

Concerning this clonotype: A read error may account for a junction end that differs from germline. This chain joins TRBV3-1 and TRBJ2-1, with TRBD2 matching 8 bases. CDR1 is LGHDT and CDR2 is YNNKEL in the germline V gene (reference sequence). This CDR3 contains 14 residues. In nucleotides, the CDR3 is TGTGCCAACAGCCGGGAGGGAACTTCTGATGAGCAGTTCTTC. Amino acids: CANSREGTSDEQFF.

The chain combines TRBV20-1 with TRBJ2-1; 9 bases match TRBD2. Germline CDR1 reads DFQATT; CDR2 reads SNEGSKA (reference sequence). V lost 3 bases, J lost 4 bases, and 7 bases stayed unmatched. CDR3 length: 15 residues. This CDR3 reads CSARPGLAPYNEQFF. CDR3 in DNA: TGCAGTGCTAGGCCGGGACTAGCACCGTACAATGAGCAGTTCTTC.

The rearrangement links TRBV9 to TRBJ2-1, with no clear D. CDR1 is SGDLS and CDR2 is YYNGEE in the germline V gene. Between the trimmed V and J ends, which lost 4 bases and 9 bases, there was a span of 11 bases. This CDR3 contains 12 residues. The CDR3 DNA follows: TGTGCCAGCAGCCAACCTGGCCGTGAGCAGTTCTTC. It is translated as CASSQPGREQFF.

This chain joins TRBV2 and TRBJ2-1, with TRBD2 matching over 14 bases. The V gene end was trimmed by 6 bases and the J gene end by 15 bases; junction bases not matched to a gene: 13. The germline V gene encodes CDR1 SNHLY and CDR2 FYNNEI. This CDR3 region has 15 residues. The CDR3 region is CASSGRGGLAGVWFF. In DNA, the CDR3 is TGTGCCAGCAGCGGGAGGGGGGGACTAGCGGGAGTCTGGTTCTTC.

The rearrangement links TRBV27 to TRBJ2-1, with 12 bases lining up with TRBD2. Germline V CDR1 and CDR2: MNHEY, SMNVEV (reference sequence). The CDR3 sequence is 16 residues long. Losses at the gene ends were 6 bases for V and 5 bases for J; bases not matched to a gene: 8. As DNA, the CDR3 is TGTGCCAGCAGGGGCGTCCGGACTAGCGGGAACAATGAGCAGTTCTTC. Residues: CASRGVRTSGNNEQFF.

The rearrangement joins TRBV6-1 to TRBJ2-4, with no clear D. The germline CDR1 and CDR2 sequences are MNHNS and SASEGT. V lost 3 bases and J lost 15, with 12 bases in between. The CDR3 extends over 11 amino acids. This chain's CDR3 is CASSDGRLRYF. The CDR3 DNA follows: TGTGCCAGCAGTGACGGCAGGCTGAGGTACTTC.

The chain couples TRBV28 to TRBJ2-1; D call uncertain. CDR3 size: 15 residues. V shed 5 bases and J shed 4 bases, with 15 bases lying between them. The germline V gene encodes CDR1 MDHEN and CDR2 SYDVKM. CDR3 coding DNA: TGTGCCAGCAGTCCCCTAGTCCAAATTTACAATGAGCAGTTCTTC. Translated: CASSPLVQIYNEQFF.

CDR3 DNA sequence: TGTGCCAGCAATACGGGTCGGAACAATCAGCCCCAGCATTTT. The encoded protein is CASNTGRNNQPQHF. The V gene is TRBV28, the J gene TRBJ1-5; D unclear. Germline loops: CDR1 MDHEN, CDR2 SYDVKM. The V and J ends lost 7 bases and 3 bases respectively, with 13 bases between them. The CDR3 is 14 amino acids.

This clonotype was recorded only once. The rearrangement links TRBV13 to TRBJ2-4, with 7 bases matching TRBD1. The germline CDR1 and CDR2 sequences are PRHDT and FYEKMQ (reference sequence). V lost 3 bases to trimming and J lost 2 bases; unmatched junction nucleotides: 7. The CDR3 covers 16 residues. Here the CDR3 reads CASSFADRAPKNIQYF. CDR3 sequence (DNA): TGTGCCAGCAGCTTCGCAGACAGGGCTCCCAAAAACATTCAGTACTTC.

The V gene is TRBV20-1, the J gene TRBJ2-7; TRBD2 agrees at 8 bases. The germline V gene encodes CDR1 DFQATT and CDR2 SNEGSKA (reference sequence). J lost 0 bases, V lost 5 bases, and 9 bases had no gene match. This CDR3 has 15 amino acids. DNA of the CDR3: TGCAGTGCTGTAACTCTAGCGGGCCGCTCCTACGAGCAGTACTTC. Translation gives CSAVTLAGRSYEQYF.

The rearrangement joins TRBV7-2 to TRBJ2-7; 9 positions agree with TRBD1. Germline lookup yields CDR1 SGHTA and CDR2 FQGNSA. This CDR3 is 17 amino acids long. V trimming: 2 bases; J trimming: 2 bases; junction bases outside the gene matches: 10. CDR3 in amino acids: CASSLWDPGTGTYEQYF. Here the CDR3 DNA reads TGTGCCAGCAGCTTATGGGATCCGGGGACAGGGACCTACGAGCAGTACTTC.